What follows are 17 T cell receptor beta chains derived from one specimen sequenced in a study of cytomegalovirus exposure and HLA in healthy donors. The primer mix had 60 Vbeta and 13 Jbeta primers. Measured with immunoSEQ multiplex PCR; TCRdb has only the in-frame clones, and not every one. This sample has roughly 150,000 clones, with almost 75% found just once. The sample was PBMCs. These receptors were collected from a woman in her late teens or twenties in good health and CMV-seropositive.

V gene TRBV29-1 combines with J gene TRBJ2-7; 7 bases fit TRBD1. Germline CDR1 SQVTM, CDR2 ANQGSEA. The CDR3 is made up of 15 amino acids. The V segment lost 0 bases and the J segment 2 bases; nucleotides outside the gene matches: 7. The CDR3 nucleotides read TGCAGCGTTGAAGACTGGGACAGAGCTCCCTACGAGCAGTACTTC. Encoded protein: CSVEDWDRAPYEQYF.

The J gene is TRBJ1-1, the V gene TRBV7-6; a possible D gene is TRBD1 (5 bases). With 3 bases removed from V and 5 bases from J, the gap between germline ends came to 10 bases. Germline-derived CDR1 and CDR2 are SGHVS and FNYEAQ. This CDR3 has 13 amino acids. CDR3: CASSFRQGTEAFF. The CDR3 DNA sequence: TGTGCCAGCAGCTTCCGCCAGGGAACTGAAGCTTTCTTT.

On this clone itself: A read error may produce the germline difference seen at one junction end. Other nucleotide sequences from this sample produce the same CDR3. As DNA, the CDR3 is TGTGCCGGAGGAGGGTATAATTCACCCCTTCACTTT. Translated: CAGGGYNSPLHF. The chain employs TRBV28 and TRBJ1-6; no firm D call. The CDR3 runs to 12 residues. CDR1 and CDR2 from the germline V gene are MDHEN and SYDVKM. The variable domain in full, with the rest retrieved from reference TRBV28 and TRBJ1-6, is DVKVTQSSRYLVKRTGEKVFLECVQDMDHENMFWYRQDPGLGLRLIYFSYDVKMKEKGDIPEGYSVSREKKERFSLILESASTNQTSMYLCAGGGYNSPLHFGNGTRLTVT.

CDR3 DNA: TGTGCCAGTAGCAAACCAACAGGGGCGTTAATCAATTCACCCCTCCACTTT. This gives the protein CASSKPTGALINSPLHF. The V gene is TRBV19, the J gene TRBJ1-6; TRBD1 matches 7 bases. The CDR3 loop spans 17 amino acids. Per the germline V gene, CDR1 is LNHDA and CDR2 is SQIVND (reference sequence). Germline trimming cut 6 bases from V and 7 bases from J; bases unmatched to any gene: 15. Together with reference TRBV19 and TRBJ1-6, the CDR3 gives the full variable domain: DGGITQSPKYLFRKEGQNVTLSCEQNLNHDAMYWYRQDPGQGLRLIYYSQIVNDFQKGDIAEGYSVSREKKESFPLTVTSAQKNPTAFYLCASSKPTGALINSPLHFGNGTRLTVT.

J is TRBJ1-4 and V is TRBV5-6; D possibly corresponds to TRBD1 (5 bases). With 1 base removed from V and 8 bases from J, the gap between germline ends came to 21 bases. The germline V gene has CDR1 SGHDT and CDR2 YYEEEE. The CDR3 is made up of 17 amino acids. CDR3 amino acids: CASSLWGGMGLREKLFF. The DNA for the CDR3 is TGTGCCAGCAGCTTGTGGGGTGGCATGGGGCTCCGGGAAAAACTGTTTTTT.

The CDR3 bases are TGTGCCAGCACGGAAATTGGAGCCTATGGCTACACCTTC. It specifies CASTEIGAYGYTF. The rearrangement joins TRBV28 to TRBJ1-2, with no clear D. Germline assignment: CDR1 MDHEN and CDR2 SYDVKM. Trimming removed 7 bases from V and 4 bases from J, with 13 bases in between. CDR3 length: 13 amino acids.

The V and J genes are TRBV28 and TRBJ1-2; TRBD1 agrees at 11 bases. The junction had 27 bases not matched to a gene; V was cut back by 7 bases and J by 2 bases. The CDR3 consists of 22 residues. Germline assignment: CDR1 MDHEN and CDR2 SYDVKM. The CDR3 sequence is CASTRTGGALLLFVNVNYGYTF. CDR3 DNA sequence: TGTGCCAGCACCCGGACAGGGGGCGCTTTGTTGTTGTTTGTGAACGTAAACTATGGCTACACCTTC.

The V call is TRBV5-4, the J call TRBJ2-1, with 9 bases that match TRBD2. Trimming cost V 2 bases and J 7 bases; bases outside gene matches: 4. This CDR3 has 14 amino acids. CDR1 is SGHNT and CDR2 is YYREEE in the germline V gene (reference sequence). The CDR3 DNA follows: TGTGCCAGCAGCTTCCTAGCGGGGAGGAATGAGCAGTTCTTC. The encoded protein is CASSFLAGRNEQFF.

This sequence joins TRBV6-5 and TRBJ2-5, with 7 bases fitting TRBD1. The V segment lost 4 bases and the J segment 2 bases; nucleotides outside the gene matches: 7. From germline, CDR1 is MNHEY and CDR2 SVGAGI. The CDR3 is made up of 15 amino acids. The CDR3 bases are TGTGCCAGCAGTTTGGTGGCCAGGGGGCAAGAGACCCAGTACTTC. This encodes CASSLVARGQETQYF.

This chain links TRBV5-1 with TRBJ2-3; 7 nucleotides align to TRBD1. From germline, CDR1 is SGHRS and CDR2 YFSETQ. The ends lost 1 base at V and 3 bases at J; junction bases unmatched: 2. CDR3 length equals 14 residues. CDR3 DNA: TGCGCCAGCAGCTTGCGACAGGGTACAGATACGCAGTATTTT. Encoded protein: CASSLRQGTDTQYF.

The CDR3 sequence is CASHMGGHQPQHF. CDR3 nucleotide sequence: TGTGCCAGCCATATGGGGGGTCATCAGCCCCAGCATTTT. The rearrangement links TRBV19 to TRBJ1-5; weak D call: TRBD1 (5 bases). CDR1 is LNHDA, CDR2 SQIVND, per germline (reference sequence). Trimming shortened V by 9 bases and J by 5 bases, and 14 bases separated the two germline ends. The CDR3 runs 13 residues.

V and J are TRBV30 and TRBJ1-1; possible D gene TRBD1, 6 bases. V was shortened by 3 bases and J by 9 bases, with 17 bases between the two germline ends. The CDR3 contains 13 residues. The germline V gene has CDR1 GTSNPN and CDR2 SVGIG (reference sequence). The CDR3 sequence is CAWSPPGTRQAFF. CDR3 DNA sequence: TGTGCCTGGAGCCCTCCCGGGACAAGGCAAGCTTTCTTT.

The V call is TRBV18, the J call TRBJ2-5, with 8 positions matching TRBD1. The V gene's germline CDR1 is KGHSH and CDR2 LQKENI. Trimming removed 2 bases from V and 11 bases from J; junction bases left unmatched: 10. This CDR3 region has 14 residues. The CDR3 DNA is TGTGCCAGCTCACCAGACCAGGGGGCGCTTGAGCAGTACTTC. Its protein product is CASSPDQGALEQYF.

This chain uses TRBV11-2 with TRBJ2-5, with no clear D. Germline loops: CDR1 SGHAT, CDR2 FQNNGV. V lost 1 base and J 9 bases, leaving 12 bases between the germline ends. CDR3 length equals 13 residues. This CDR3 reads CASSLGRGSAQYF. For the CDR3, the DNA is TGTGCCAGCAGCTTAGGTAGAGGAAGTGCCCAGTACTTC.

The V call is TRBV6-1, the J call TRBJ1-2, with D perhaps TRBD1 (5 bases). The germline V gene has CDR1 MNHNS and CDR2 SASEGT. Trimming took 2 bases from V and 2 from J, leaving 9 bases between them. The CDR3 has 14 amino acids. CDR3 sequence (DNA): TGTGCCAGCAGTGAATTGGGGGGAAACTATGGCTACACCTTC. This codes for CASSELGGNYGYTF.

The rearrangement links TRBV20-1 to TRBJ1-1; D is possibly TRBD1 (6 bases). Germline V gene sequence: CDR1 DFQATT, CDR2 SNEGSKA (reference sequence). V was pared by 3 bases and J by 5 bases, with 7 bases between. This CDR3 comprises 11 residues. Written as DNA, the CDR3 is TGCAGTGCTAGCAGGGGAACTGAAGCTTTCTTT. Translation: CSASRGTEAFF.

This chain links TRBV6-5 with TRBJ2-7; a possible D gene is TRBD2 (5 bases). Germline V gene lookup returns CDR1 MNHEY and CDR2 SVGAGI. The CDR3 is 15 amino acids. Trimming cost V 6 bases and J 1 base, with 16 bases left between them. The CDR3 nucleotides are TGTGCCAGCAGCGAGGGCCAAAGTGGGTCCTACGAGCAGTACTTC. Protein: CASSEGQSGSYEQYF.